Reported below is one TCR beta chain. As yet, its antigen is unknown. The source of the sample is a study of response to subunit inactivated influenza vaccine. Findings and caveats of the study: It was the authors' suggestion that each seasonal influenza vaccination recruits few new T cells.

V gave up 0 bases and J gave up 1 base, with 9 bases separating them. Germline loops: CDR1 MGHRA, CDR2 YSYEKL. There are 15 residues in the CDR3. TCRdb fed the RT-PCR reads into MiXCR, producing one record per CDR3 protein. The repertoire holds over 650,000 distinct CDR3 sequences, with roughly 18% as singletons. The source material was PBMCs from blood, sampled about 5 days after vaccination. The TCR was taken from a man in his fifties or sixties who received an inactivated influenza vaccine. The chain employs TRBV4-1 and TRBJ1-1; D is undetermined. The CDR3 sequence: CASSQERFPNTEAFF. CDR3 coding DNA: TGCGCCAGCAGCCAAGAAAGGTTCCCGAACACTGAAGCTTTCTTT.